Below are 3 T cell receptor beta chains sequenced from a single sample in a study of blood T cell repertoires in COVID-19. Using immunoSEQ multiplex PCR, the repertoire was profiled, and TCRdb retains in-frame clones only, with some absent. The data show 79,000 or so clones, 80% to 90% seen once. Sequencing was carried out using peripheral blood. These receptors were collected from a human donor in a cohort sampled during active COVID-19.

The rearrangement uses TRBV19 and TRBJ2-1; 13 bases match TRBD2. The trim removed 3 bases at V and 4 bases at J, leaving 3 bases unmatched. CDR1 is LNHDA, CDR2 SQIVND, per germline (reference sequence). This CDR3 has 16 amino acids. Here the CDR3 DNA reads TGTGCCAGTAGTATGGGGACTAGCGGGATATACAATGAGCAGTTCTTC. Its translation is CASSMGTSGIYNEQFF.

CDR3 nucleotides: TGTGCCAGCAGCAACCTCGGGACAGTAATGAACACTGAAGCTTTCTTT. Translated, it gives CASSNLGTVMNTEAFF. The V call is TRBV28, the J call TRBJ1-1; 7 bases line up with TRBD1. CDR1 and CDR2 from the germline V gene are MDHEN and SYDVKM. The CDR3 sequence is 16 residues long. V was clipped by 6 bases and J by 0 bases; unmatched bases: 10.

The chain links TRBV7-9 to TRBJ2-5, with 11 bases that match TRBD1. Germline V CDR1 and CDR2: SEHNR, FQNEAQ (reference sequence). Unmatched junction bases numbered 8, after V lost 2 bases and J lost 6 bases. CDR3 length: 16 residues. The CDR3: CASSLNRGQGVQTQYF. The DNA of the CDR3 is TGTGCCAGCAGCTTAAATAGGGGACAGGGGGTTCAGACCCAGTACTTC.